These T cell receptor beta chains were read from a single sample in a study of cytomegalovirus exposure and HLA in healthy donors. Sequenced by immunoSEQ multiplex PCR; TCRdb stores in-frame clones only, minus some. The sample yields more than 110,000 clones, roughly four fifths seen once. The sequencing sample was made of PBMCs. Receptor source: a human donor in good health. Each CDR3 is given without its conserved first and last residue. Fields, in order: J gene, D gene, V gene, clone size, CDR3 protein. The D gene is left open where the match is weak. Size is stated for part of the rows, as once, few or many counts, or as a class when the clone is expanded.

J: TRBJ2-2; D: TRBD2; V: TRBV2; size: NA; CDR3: ASSEWASGSTGELF
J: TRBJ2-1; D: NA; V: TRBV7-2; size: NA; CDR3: ASSLVYYEQF
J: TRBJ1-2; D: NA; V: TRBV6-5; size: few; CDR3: ASSYRESSNYGYT
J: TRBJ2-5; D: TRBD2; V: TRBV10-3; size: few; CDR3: AISPSGRGQETQY
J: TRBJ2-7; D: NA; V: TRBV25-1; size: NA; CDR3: ASSKTNSYEQY
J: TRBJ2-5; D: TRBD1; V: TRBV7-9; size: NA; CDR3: ASSFPTGQLETQY
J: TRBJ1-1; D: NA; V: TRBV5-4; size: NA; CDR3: ASSFGGVGTEAF
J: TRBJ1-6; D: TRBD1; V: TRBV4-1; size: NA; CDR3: ASSHLGQGYSPLH
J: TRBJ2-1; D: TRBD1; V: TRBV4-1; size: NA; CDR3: ASSLPGQSDEQF
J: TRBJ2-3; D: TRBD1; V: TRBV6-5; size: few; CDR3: ASSSTPGQGTDTQY
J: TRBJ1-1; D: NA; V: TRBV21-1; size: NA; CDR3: ASSKARQGANTEAF
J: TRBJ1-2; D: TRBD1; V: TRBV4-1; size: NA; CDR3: ASSQDTDLVGTGGVYGYT
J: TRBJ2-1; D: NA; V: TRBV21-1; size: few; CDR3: ASNLTEGGGADEQF
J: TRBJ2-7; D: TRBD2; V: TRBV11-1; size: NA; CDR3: ASSLPASGGYREYEQY
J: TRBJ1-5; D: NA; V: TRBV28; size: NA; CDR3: ASRPRGQGSNQPQH
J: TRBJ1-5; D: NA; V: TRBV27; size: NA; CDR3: ASSLRRNQPQH
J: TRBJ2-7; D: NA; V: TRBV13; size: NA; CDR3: ASSPGTPSEQY
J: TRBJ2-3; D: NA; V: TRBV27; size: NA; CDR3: ASSLLLGGEADTQY
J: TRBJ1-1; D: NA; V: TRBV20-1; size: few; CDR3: SAPGDTEAF
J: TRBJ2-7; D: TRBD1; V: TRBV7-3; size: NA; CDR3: ANHLRDSHSEQY
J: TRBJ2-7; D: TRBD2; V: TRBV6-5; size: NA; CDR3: ASSYSGRGGREQY
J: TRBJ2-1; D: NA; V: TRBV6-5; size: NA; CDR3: ASSYIAEGREF
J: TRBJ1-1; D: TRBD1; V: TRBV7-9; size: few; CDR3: ASSSGDSGWDTEAF
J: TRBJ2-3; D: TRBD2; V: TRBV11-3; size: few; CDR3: ASSALAGGEDTQY
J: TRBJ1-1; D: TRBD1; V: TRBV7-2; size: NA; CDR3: ASSLVTGCEAF
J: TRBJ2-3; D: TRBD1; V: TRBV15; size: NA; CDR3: ATANRDRETDTQY
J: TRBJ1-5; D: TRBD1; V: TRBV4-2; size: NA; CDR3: ASSQAGTGGRQPQH
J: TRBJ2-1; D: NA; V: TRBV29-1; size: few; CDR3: SVRDLYNDEQF
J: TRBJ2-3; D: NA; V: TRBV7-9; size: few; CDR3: SSSPGLVTDTQY
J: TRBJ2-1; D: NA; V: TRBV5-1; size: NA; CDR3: ASSLGQGNEQF
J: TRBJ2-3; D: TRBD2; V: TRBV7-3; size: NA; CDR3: ASSSERGPTDTQY
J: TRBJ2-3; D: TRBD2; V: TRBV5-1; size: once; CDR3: ASSFRLAEFTDTQY
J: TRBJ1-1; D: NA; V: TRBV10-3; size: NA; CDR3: ATWGEMFTEAF
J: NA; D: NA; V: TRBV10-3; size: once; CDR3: AATTGYEQY
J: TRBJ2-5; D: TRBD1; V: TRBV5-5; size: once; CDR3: ASSSNLGQGVGETQY
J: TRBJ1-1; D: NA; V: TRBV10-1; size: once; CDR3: ASSESAPGKGTEAF
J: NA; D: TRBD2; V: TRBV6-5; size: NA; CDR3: ASRQLAGYTYEQY